These T cell receptor beta chains were read from a single sample in a study of memory CD4+ T cells and cytomegalovirus serostatus. Method: immunoSEQ multiplex PCR; TCRdb's copy keeps in-frame clones and lacks some. The repertoire holds 40,000 to 45,000 clones, with approximately 82% as singletons. The source material was memory CD4+ T cells from blood. The receptors stem from an adult in good health and CMV-seronegative. CDR3s include the opening cysteine and the closing phenylalanine or tryptophan. The D gene is left open where the match is weak.

TGTGCCAGCACCCAAGGGGCAGGGGAGCAGTACTTC CASTQGAGEQYF TRBJ2-7 TRBV14 NA
TGTGCCAGCAGCTCCTCGGGGGTGGGCAGCAATCAGCCCCAGCATTTT CASSSSGVGSNQPQHF TRBJ1-5 TRBV27 NA
TGTGCCAGCAGCTCCTTAGTAGGACAGAGTAAATCAGATACGCAGTATTTT CASSSLVGQSKSDTQYF TRBJ2-3 TRBV11-3 NA
TGTGCCAGCAGCTTGGCGGACGGGGATTACTATGGCTACACCTTC CASSLADGDYYGYTF TRBJ1-2 TRBV5-6 NA
TGTGCCAGCAGTACCGGGACAGGAAGTGGCTACACCTTC CASSTGTGSGYTF TRBJ1-2 TRBV5-6 TRBD1
TGTGCCAGCAGCCTGATGGACACGAATGAGCAGTTCTTC CASSLMDTNEQFF TRBJ2-1 TRBV4-2 NA
TGTGCCAGCAGCTTAGGGGGAATCCAAGAGACCCAGTACTTC CASSLGGIQETQYF TRBJ2-5 TRBV7-8 NA
TGTGCCAGCAGTTTATGGACAGGGGAAAAACTGTTTTTT CASSLWTGEKLFF TRBJ1-4 TRBV28 TRBD1
TGCGCCAGCAGAACCGGGACTGAGAGCTCTGGGGCCAACGTCCTGACTTTC CASRTGTESSGANVLTF TRBJ2-6 TRBV10-2 NA
TGTGCCAGCAGCTTAGACGGGTGGACCCAGTACTTC CASSLDGWTQYF TRBJ2-5 TRBV11-3 NA